The rows below give T cell receptor beta chains drawn from one sample of a study of shared clonotypes between healthy human individuals. Sequencing used immunoSEQ multiplex PCR; TCRdb keeps in-frame clones, though not all of them. The table shows around 640,000 clones, with 95% to 97% occurring only once. Sequencing was performed on naive CD8+ T cells sorted from blood. Receptors originate from a woman in her twenties or thirties in good health. CDR3s include the opening cysteine and the closing phenylalanine or tryptophan. D genes are given only for firm matches. Clone size appears in some rows only: once, few, many, or a class for an expanded clone.

cdr3_aa	cdr3_nt	v_call	clone_size	j_call	d_call
CASSYSQGTYEQYF	TGTGCCAGCAGTTACTCCCAGGGAACCTACGAGCAGTACTTC	TRBV6-5	NA	TRBJ2-7	NA
CASSLRAKPYGNEQFF	TGTGCCAGCAGCCTCCGGGCGAAGCCCTATGGCAATGAGCAGTTCTTC	TRBV9	NA	TRBJ2-1	NA
CASSKGLAGVYEQYF	TGTGCCAGCAGTAAGGGACTAGCGGGAGTCTACGAGCAGTACTTC	TRBV6-1	NA	TRBJ2-7	TRBD2
CASSQDPDGDEQFF	TGTGCCAGCAGCCAAGATCCGGACGGTGATGAGCAGTTCTTC	TRBV4-2	NA	TRBJ2-1	NA
CASSRDNGLGETQYF	TGTGCCAGCAGTAGGGACAATGGACTAGGGGAGACCCAGTACTTC	TRBV27	NA	TRBJ2-5	NA
CASNPTGEGNEQYF	TGTGCCAGCAACCCTACAGGGGAGGGAAACGAGCAGTACTTC	TRBV5-6	NA	TRBJ2-7	NA
CASRNRGDEQFF	TGTGCCAGCAGGAATAGGGGGGATGAGCAGTTCTTC	TRBV5-4	NA	TRBJ2-1	NA
CASTNYSGANVLTF	TGTGCCAGCACCAATTACTCTGGGGCCAACGTCCTGACTTTC	TRBV27	NA	TRBJ2-6	NA
CASSVTGLVNQPQHF	TGTGCCAGCAGTGTTACCGGGCTTGTCAATCAGCCCCAGCATTTT	TRBV6-4	NA	TRBJ1-5	NA
CASSEGQGLGQPQHF	TGTGCCAGCAGTGAGGGCCAGGGGTTGGGTCAGCCCCAGCATTTT	TRBV2	NA	TRBJ1-5	NA
CASGASKYEQYF	TGTGCTAGTGGCGCGTCCAAGTACGAGCAGTACTTC	TRBV12-5	NA	TRBJ2-7	NA
CASSFPGQGTPMNTEAFF	TGTGCCAGCAGTTTCCCGGGACAGGGGACCCCTATGAACACTGAAGCTTTCTTT	TRBV28	NA	TRBJ1-1	TRBD1
CASSNGQGDTFF	TGTGCCAGCAGCAACGGACAGGGGGATACTTTCTTT	TRBV11-3	NA	TRBJ1-1	TRBD1
CASSRGEVRTGELFF	TGTGCCAGCAGTCGGGGAGAGGTTCGGACCGGGGAGCTGTTTTTT	TRBV6-5	NA	TRBJ2-2	NA
CASRDGGSYEQYF	TGTGCCAGCAGAGATGGGGGCTCCTACGAGCAGTACTTC	TRBV27	NA	TRBJ2-7	NA
CASSLGQGASYEQYF	TGTGCCAGCAGTTTGGGACAGGGGGCATCCTACGAGCAGTACTTC	TRBV6-5	once	TRBJ2-7	TRBD1
CSVVNYEQYF	TGCAGCGTTGTCAACTACGAGCAGTACTTC	TRBV29-1	NA	TRBJ2-7	NA
CASSPASDISSTDTQYF	TGTGCCAGCAGCCCCGCGAGTGACATTTCTAGCACAGATACGCAGTATTTT	TRBV7-9	NA	TRBJ2-3	NA
CASSLGLNQPQHF	TGTGCCAGCAGTTTGGGACTTAATCAGCCCCAGCATTTT	TRBV9	NA	TRBJ1-5	NA
CASSLTGSSYEQYF	TGTGCCAGCAGCTTGACAGGGAGCTCCTACGAGCAGTACTTC	TRBV7-9	NA	TRBJ2-7	TRBD1
CASSLGASSYEQYF	TGTGCCAGCAGCTTAGGGGCAAGCTCCTACGAGCAGTACTTC	TRBV11-2	NA	TRBJ2-7	NA
CASSSQGGPSNQPQHF	TGTGCCAGCAGCTCACAGGGAGGGCCGAGCAATCAGCCCCAGCATTTT	TRBV5-6	NA	TRBJ1-5	NA
CSVEEGTSLVTDTQYF	TGCAGCGTTGAAGAGGGAACTAGTCTAGTCACAGATACGCAGTATTTT	TRBV29-1	NA	TRBJ2-3	NA